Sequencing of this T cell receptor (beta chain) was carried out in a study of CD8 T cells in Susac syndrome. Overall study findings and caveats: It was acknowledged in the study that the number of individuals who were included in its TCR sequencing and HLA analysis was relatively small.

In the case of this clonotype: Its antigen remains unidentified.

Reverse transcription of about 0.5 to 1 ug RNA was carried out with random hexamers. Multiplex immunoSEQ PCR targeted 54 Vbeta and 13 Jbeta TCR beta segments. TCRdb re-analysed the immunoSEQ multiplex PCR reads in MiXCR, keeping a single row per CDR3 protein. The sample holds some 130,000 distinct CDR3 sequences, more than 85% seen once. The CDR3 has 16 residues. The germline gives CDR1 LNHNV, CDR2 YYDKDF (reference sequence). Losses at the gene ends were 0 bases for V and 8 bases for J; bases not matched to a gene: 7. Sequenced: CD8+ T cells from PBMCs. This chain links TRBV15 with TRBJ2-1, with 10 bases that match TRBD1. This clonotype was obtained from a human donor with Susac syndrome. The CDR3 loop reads CATSRDKGTGEHEQFF. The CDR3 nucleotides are TGTGCCACCAGCAGAGATAAGGGGACAGGGGAGCATGAGCAGTTCTTC.